This record concerns one T cell receptor (beta chain) sequence. The antigen remains undetermined. The record originates from a study of cytomegalovirus exposure and HLA in healthy donors. Study-level background: Among about 200 million T cells, an earlier analysis found approximately 110 million unique TCR beta sequences. The study's findings and limits: Associated with cytomegalovirus, according to the listing, were 150 to 200 TCR beta chains. Per a prior analysis, the majority of TCR beta V segments were productive roughly 90% or roughly 30% of the time. A later analysis reportedly identified an Asian-associated ancestry cluster as carrying fewer N-insertions than the roughly 600-donor mean.

Amplification used 60 Vbeta primers and 13 Jbeta primers. Profiled with immunoSEQ multiplex PCR; TCRdb holds only in-frame clones, not every one. The sample yields some 66,000 clones, 78% seen once. The V gene's germline CDR1 is SGDLS and CDR2 YYNGEE. The CDR3 is made up of 15 amino acids. Losses at the gene ends were 0 bases for V and 9 bases for J; bases not matched to a gene: 3. Sequencing was done on a sample of PBMCs. The source of this sequence is a man aged 35 to 55 in good health and CMV-seronegative. The V call is TRBV9, the J call TRBJ2-1; 13 nucleotides agree with TRBD2. CDR3 nucleotides: TGTGCCAGCAGCGTAGTACTAGCGGGGGGGGGTGAGCAGTTCTTC. Translated: CASSVVLAGGGEQFF. The full variable domain, completed using reference TRBV9 and TRBJ2-1, is DSGVTQTPKHLITATGQRVTLRCSPRSGDLSVYWYQQSLDQGLQFLIQYYNGEERAKGNILERFSAQQFPDLHSELNLSSLELGDSALYFCASSVVLAGGGEQFFGPGTRLTVL.